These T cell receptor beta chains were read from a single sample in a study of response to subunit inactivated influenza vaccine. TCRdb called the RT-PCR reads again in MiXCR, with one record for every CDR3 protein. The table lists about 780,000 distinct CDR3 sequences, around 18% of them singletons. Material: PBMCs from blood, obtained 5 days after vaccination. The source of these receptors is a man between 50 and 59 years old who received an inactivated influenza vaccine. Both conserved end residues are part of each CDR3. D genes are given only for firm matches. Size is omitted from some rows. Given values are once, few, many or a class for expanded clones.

TGTGCCAGCAGTCCTTACGGGCGAGCCACAGATACGCAGTATTTT CASSPYGRATDTQYF TRBV27 NA TRBJ2-3 NA
TGTGCCAGCAGTTTGGGTAGAGCTAGCGGACTCCAAGAGACCCAGTACTTC CASSLGRASGLQETQYF TRBV28 NA TRBJ2-5 TRBD2
TGCGCCAGCAGCTTGGTGTGGGGCACAGGCAATGAGCAGTTCTTC CASSLVWGTGNEQFF TRBV5-1 few TRBJ2-1 NA
TGTGCCAGCAGCCCGGTTGGGGGAGGGCCTTTATACGAGCAGTACTTC CASSPVGGGPLYEQYF TRBV7-2 NA TRBJ2-7 TRBD2
TGTGCCACCAGTGATTTGACGACAGGGGGGGAGACCCAGTACTTC CATSDLTTGGETQYF TRBV24-1 few TRBJ2-5 TRBD1
TGTGCCAGCAGCAGAATGCAGGGCGTGAACACTGAAGCTTTCTTT CASSRMQGVNTEAFF TRBV5-5 few TRBJ1-1 NA
TGTGCCAGCAGTTTGGGGGAGGCAGAGACCCAGTACTTC CASSLGEAETQYF TRBV7-2 many TRBJ2-5 NA
TGTGCCAGCAGTTATGTAGGGTTTGAAGCTTTCTTT CASSYVGFEAFF TRBV6-2/TRBV6-3 NA TRBJ1-1 NA
NA CASSFGPGGNEKLFF TRBV5-5 few TRBJ1-4 NA
TGTGCCAGCAGCTGGGGTTACAATGAGCAGTTCTTC CASSWGYNEQFF TRBV5-1 many TRBJ2-1 NA
TGTGCCAGCAGCCTAAACCCGGGACAACAAGTGACCCAGTACTTC CASSLNPGQQVTQYF TRBV7-2 NA TRBJ2-5 NA
TGTGCCAGCAGTCTCCGGGGGGGGGGTGAGCAGTTCTTC CASSLRGGGEQFF TRBV12-3/TRBV12-4 few TRBJ2-1 TRBD2
TGTGCCAGCAGTTTAGGGCAGCGTTATAGCAATCAGCCCCAGCATTTT CASSLGQRYSNQPQHF TRBV28 few TRBJ1-5 NA
TGTGCCAGCAGCGTAGGAGTAGCGGGGCACCAAGAGACCCAGTACTTC CASSVGVAGHQETQYF TRBV9 few TRBJ2-5 TRBD2
TGCAGCGTTGCTGGACAGGCCACAGATACGCAGTATTTT CSVAGQATDTQYF TRBV29-1 few TRBJ2-3 TRBD1
TGTGCCATCGGGGGGAATGAGCAGTTCTTC CAIGGNEQFF TRBV10-3 NA TRBJ2-1 NA
TGTGCCAGCAGCCGGTCAGCGGGTAGCACAGATACGCAGTATTTT CASSRSAGSTDTQYF TRBV7-3 few TRBJ2-3 NA
TGTGCCAGCAGTCACGCAATAGGGAACACTGAAGCTTTCTTT CASSHAIGNTEAFF TRBV12-3/TRBV12-4 many TRBJ1-1 NA
TGTGCCAGCAGCCAAACCGGGACAGGGCTTTTGGAAAAACTGTTTTTT CASSQTGTGLLEKLFF TRBV4-2 NA TRBJ1-4 TRBD1
TGTGCCAGCACCAACACGGGCGCTGAAGCTTTCTTT CASTNTGAEAFF TRBV6-6 NA TRBJ1-1 NA
TGCAGCACTGGGACCTCCTCCTACAATGAGCAGTTCTTC CSTGTSSYNEQFF TRBV29-1 NA TRBJ2-1 NA
TGTGCCAGCAGCAAAGAACAGTGCTCCTACGAGCAGTACTTC CASSKEQCSYEQYF TRBV21-1 few TRBJ2-7 NA
TGTGCCAGCAGTTTGGACCCGTTCCATAGCGGGAGGGCCTCCTACAATGAGCAGTTCTTC CASSLDPFHSGRASYNEQFF TRBV6-2/TRBV6-3 NA TRBJ2-1 TRBD2
TGTGCCAGCAGTTTAGCGGCAGGGTTCGGGGGCTACACCTTC CASSLAAGFGGYTF TRBV12-3/TRBV12-4 few TRBJ1-2 NA
TGTGCCAGCAGCTTACGGACAGGGCAAAGGGAGCAGTACTTC CASSLRTGQREQYF TRBV5-5 few TRBJ2-7 TRBD1
TGCGCCAGCAGCATACGGGACAAACCATACGAGCAGTACTTC CASSIRDKPYEQYF TRBV5-1 NA TRBJ2-7 NA
TGTGCCACCAGTGATCCGGGACTAGCGGGACGTGAGCAGTTCTTC CATSDPGLAGREQFF TRBV24-1 many TRBJ2-1 TRBD2
TGTGCCAGCAGCCAGGGACAAACTAATGGTGAGCAGTTCTTC CASSQGQTNGEQFF TRBV3-1 NA TRBJ2-1 NA
TGTGCCAGCAGCTTCGCTTTCGGGACGGTGAACACTGAAGCTTTCTTT CASSFAFGTVNTEAFF TRBV5-5 NA TRBJ1-1 NA
TGTGCCAGCAGTCCGGGACTAGCGGGAGGATTCACGACAGATACGCAGTATTTT CASSPGLAGGFTTDTQYF TRBV12-3/TRBV12-4 many TRBJ2-3 TRBD2
TGTGCCAGCAGCTCCGGAGCACCCTATGGCTACACCTTC CASSSGAPYGYTF TRBV28 few TRBJ1-2 NA
TGTGCCAGCAGCAAAAGCCCGGGTCTGGAAGAGACCCAGTACTTC CASSKSPGLEETQYF TRBV9 NA TRBJ2-5 NA
TGTGCCAGCAGCTTAGGGTGGGGGCCCGCCTACGAGCAGTACTTC CASSLGWGPAYEQYF TRBV7-2 few TRBJ2-7 NA
TGTGCCAGCAGCCCACCGGGACTAGCGTGGAATGAGCAGTTCTTC CASSPPGLAWNEQFF TRBV14 few TRBJ2-1 TRBD2
TGTGCTAGTGGTTTGGACGTGGGGACAGGGTCTAGGGTGACCCAGTACTTC CASGLDVGTGSRVTQYF TRBV12-5 few TRBJ2-5 TRBD1
TGCGCCAGCAGCCAAGATATCCGCTACGAGCAGTACTTC CASSQDIRYEQYF TRBV4-3 NA TRBJ2-7 NA
TGTGCCAGCAGCTTTAACGCAGTGGTAGGGTCACCCCTCCACTTT CASSFNAVVGSPLHF TRBV7-2 NA TRBJ1-6 NA
TGTGCCAGCTCACCACGAACGATCCAAGCTACAGATACGCAGTATTTT CASSPRTIQATDTQYF TRBV18 NA TRBJ2-3 NA
TGTGCCAGCAGCTTAGTTCCAGGGACTAGTGAGCAGTACTTC CASSLVPGTSEQYF TRBV7-2 NA TRBJ2-7 TRBD2
TGTGCCAGCAGTCGCAGGGGCCAGGAGACCCAGTACTTC CASSRRGQETQYF TRBV5-6 NA TRBJ2-5 NA
TGCAGTGCTGCTACAAGCGGGAGGCCGACCTACGAGCAGTACTTC CSAATSGRPTYEQYF TRBV20-1 many TRBJ2-7 TRBD2
TGTGCCAGCAGCAGTAGCGACCTAGCGGGAACAGATGAGCAGCTCTTC CASSSSDLAGTDEQLF TRBV7-9 once TRBJ2-1 TRBD2
TGTGCCAGCAGCTTAACCTCTAGCGGGAGAGCGGGAGAGCAGTACTTC CASSLTSSGRAGEQYF TRBV7-6 NA TRBJ2-7 TRBD2
TGTGCCAGTAGACGCCGGGGACTAGCGGGAATTAATGAGCAGTTCTTC CASRRRGLAGINEQFF TRBV19 NA TRBJ2-1 TRBD2
TGTGCCACGGGGACAGGTGGGGTCTACGAGCAGTACTTC CATGTGGVYEQYF TRBV10-3 few TRBJ2-7 TRBD1
TGCGCCAGCAGCTTGGAGGCCCCCGGTAGGGAGACCCAGTACTTC CASSLEAPGRETQYF TRBV5-1 NA TRBJ2-5 NA
TGCAGTGCTAGGGGGGGACTAGCGGGAGGGGCAGATACGCAGTATTTT CSARGGLAGGADTQYF TRBV20-1 NA TRBJ2-3 TRBD2
TGTGCCAGCAGTGAGGGGTTGGAGGGGGCCTTGGGTGAGCAGTTCTTC CASSEGLEGALGEQFF TRBV2 NA TRBJ2-1 NA
TGTGCCAGCAGCCCCCGGACAGGGCTGGACGAGCAGTACTTC CASSPRTGLDEQYF TRBV9 many TRBJ2-7 TRBD1
TGCAGTTCCGTTGACTACCGGGACAACTATGGCTACACCTTC CSSVDYRDNYGYTF TRBV20-1 many TRBJ1-2 NA